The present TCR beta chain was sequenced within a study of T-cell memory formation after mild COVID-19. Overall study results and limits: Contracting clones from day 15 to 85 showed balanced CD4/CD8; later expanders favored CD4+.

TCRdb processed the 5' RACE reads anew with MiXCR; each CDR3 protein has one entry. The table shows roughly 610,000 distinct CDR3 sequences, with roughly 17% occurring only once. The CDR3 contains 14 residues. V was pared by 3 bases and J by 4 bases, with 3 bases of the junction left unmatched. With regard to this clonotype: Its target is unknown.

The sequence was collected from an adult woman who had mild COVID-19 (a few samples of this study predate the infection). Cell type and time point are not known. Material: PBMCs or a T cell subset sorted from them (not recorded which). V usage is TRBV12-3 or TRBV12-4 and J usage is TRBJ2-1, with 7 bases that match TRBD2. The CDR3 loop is CASSFEAGYNEQFF. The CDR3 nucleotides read TGTGCCAGCAGTTTCGAAGCGGGGTACAATGAGCAGTTCTTC.